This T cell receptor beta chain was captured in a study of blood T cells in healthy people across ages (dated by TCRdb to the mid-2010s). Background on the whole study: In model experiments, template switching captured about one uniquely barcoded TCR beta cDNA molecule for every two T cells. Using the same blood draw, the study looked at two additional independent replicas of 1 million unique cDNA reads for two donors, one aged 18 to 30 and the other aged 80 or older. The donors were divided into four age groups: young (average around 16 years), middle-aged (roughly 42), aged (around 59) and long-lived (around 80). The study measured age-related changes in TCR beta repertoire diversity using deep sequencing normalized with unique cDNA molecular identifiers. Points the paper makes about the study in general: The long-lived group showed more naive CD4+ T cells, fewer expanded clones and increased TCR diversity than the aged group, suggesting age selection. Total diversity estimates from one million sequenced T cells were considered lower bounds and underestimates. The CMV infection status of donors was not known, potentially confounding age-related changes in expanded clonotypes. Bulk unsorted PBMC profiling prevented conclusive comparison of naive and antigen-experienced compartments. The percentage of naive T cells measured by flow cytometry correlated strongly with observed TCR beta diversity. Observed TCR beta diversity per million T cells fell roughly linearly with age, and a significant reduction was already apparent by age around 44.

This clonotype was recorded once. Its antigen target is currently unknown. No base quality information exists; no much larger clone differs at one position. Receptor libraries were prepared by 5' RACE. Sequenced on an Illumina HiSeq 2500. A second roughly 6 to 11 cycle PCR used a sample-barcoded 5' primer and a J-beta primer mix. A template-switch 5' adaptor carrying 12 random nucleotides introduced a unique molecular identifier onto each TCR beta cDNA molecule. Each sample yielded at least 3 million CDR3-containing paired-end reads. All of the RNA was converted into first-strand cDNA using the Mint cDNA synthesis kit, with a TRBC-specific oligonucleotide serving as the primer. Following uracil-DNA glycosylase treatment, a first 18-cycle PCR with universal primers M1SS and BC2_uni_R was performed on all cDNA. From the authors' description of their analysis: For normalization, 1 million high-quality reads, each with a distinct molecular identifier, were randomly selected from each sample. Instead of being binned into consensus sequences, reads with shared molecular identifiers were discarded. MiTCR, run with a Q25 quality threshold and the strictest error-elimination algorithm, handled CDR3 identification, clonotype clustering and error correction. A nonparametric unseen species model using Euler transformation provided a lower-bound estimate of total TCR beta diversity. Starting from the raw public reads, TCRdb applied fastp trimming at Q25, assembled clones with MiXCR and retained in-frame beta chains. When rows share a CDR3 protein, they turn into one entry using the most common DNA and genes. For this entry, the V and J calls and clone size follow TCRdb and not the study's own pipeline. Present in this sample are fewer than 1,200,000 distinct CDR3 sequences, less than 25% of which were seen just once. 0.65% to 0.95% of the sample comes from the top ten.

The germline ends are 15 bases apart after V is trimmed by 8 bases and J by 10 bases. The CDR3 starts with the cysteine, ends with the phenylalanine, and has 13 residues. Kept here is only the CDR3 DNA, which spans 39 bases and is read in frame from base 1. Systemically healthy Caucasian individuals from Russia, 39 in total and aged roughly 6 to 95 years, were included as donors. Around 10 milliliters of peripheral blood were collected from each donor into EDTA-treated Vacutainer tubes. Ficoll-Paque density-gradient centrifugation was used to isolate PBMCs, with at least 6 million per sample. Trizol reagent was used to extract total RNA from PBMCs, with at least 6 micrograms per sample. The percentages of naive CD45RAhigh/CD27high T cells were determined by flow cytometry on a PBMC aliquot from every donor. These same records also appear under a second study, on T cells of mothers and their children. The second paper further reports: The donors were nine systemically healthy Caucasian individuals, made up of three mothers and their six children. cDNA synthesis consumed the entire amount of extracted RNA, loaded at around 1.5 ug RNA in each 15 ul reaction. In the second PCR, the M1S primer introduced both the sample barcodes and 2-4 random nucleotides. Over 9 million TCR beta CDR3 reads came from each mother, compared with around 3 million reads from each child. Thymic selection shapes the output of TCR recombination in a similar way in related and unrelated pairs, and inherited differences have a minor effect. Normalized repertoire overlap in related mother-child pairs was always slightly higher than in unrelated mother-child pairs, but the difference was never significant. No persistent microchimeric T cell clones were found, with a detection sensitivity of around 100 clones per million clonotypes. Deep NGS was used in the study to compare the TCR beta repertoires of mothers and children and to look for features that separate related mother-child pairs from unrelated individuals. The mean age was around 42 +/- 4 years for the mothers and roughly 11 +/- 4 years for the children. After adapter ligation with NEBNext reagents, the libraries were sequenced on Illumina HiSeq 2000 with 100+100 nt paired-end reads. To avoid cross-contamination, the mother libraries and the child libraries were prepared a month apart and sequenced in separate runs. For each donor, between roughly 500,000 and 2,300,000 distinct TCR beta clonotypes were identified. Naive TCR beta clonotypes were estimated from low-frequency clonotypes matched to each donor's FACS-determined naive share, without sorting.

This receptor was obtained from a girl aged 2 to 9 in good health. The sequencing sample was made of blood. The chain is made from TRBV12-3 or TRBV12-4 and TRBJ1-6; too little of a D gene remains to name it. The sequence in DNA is TGTGCCAGCGCCCTGGATTCAGGATCACCCCTCCACTTT. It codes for CASALDSGSPLHF.